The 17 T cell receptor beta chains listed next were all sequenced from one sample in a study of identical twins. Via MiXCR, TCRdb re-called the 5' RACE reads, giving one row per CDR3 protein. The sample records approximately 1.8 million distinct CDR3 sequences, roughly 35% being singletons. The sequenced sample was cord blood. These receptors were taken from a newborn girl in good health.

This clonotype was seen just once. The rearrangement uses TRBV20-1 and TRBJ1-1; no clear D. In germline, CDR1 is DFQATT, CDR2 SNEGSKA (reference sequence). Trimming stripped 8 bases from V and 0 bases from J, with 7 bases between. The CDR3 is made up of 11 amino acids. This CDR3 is CSTIMNTEAFF. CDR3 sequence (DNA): TGCAGTACGATCATGAACACTGAAGCTTTCTTT.

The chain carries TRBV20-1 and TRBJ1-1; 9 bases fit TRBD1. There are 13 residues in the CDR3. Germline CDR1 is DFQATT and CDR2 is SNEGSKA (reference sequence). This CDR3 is CGTGRRASTEAFF. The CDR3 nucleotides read TGCGGGACAGGGCGACGGGCTAGCACTGAAGCTTTCTTT.

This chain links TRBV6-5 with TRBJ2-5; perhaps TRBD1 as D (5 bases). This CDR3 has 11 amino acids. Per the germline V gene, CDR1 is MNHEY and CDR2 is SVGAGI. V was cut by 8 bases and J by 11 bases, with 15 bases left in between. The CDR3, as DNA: TGTGCCAGCGCATGGGGCAATGAGCAGTACTTC. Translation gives CASAWGNEQYF.

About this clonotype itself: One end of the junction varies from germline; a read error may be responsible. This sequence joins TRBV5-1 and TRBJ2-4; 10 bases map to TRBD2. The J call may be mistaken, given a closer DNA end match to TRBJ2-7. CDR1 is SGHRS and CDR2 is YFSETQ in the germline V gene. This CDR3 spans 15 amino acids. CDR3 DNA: TGCGCCAACAGCTTGGACACTAGCGGGGCCTACGAGCAGTACTTC. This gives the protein CANSLDTSGAYEQYF.

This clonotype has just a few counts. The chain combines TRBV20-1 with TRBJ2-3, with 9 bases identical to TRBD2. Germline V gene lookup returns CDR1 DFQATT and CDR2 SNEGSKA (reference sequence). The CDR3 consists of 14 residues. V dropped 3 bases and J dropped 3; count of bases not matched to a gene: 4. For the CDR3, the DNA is TGCAGTGCTAGGGCGGGAGGGGTTACAGATACGCAGTATTTT. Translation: CSARAGGVTDTQYF.

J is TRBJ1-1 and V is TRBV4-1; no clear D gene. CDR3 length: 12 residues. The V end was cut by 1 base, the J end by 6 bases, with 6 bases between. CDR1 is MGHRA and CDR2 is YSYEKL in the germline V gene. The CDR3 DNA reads TGCGCCAGCAGCCAAGTGTTTTCTGAAGCTTTCTTT. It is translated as CASSQVFSEAFF.

The CDR3 here is CASTRSRGYYEQYF. In nucleotides, the CDR3 is TGTGCCAGCACACGATCAAGGGGGTATTACGAGCAGTACTTC. The rearrangement links TRBV5-8 to TRBJ2-7; D might be TRBD1 (6 bases). CDR3 length equals 14 residues. The germline V gene encodes CDR1 SGHTS and CDR2 YDEGEE. The V gene lost 6 bases and the J gene lost 4 bases, with 17 bases spanning the gap.

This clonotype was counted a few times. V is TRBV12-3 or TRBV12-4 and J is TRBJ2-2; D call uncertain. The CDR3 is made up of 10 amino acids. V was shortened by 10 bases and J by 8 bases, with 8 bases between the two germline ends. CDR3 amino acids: CATLQGELFF. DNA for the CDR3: TGTGCCACCTTACAAGGGGAGCTGTTTTTT.

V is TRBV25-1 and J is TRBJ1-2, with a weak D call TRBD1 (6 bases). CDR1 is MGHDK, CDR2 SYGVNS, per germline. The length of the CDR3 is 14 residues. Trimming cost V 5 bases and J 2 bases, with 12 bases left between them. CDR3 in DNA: TGTGCCAGCAGTCCTCCAGGGGTCAACTATGGCTACACCTTC. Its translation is CASSPPGVNYGYTF.

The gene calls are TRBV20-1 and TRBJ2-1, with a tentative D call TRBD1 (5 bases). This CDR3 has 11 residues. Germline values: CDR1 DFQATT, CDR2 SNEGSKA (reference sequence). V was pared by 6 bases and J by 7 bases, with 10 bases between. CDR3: CSASTVNEQFF. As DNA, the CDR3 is TGCAGTGCATCGACAGTGAATGAGCAGTTCTTC.

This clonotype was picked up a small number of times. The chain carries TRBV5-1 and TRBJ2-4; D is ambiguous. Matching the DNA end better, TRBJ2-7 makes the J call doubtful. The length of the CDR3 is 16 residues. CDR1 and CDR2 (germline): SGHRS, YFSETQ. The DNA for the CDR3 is TGCGCCAGCAGCTTGGGGGGTTTAGGGAACCCCTACGAGCAGTACTTC. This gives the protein CASSLGGLGNPYEQYF.

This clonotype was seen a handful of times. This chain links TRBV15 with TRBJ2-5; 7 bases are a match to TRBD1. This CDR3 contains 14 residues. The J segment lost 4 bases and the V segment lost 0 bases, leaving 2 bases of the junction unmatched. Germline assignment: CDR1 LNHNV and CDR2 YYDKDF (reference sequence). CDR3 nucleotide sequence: TGTGCCACCAGCAGAGATACAGGGGTAGAGACCCAGTACTTC. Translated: CATSRDTGVETQYF.

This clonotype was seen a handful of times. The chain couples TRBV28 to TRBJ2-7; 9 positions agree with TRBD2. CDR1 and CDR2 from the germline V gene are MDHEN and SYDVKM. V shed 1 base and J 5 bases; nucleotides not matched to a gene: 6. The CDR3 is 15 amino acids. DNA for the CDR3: TGTGCCAGCAGTTTATTGGGCGGGAGGGGCGACGAGCAGTACTTC. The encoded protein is CASSLLGGRGDEQYF.

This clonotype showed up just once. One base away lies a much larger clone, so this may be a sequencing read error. Here the CDR3 reads CANSSQYSNQPQHF. CDR3 bases: TGTGCCAACAGTTCTCAATATAGCAATCAGCCCCAGCATTTT. The chain employs TRBV12-3 or TRBV12-4 and TRBJ1-5; no reliable D call. CDR3 length equals 14 residues.

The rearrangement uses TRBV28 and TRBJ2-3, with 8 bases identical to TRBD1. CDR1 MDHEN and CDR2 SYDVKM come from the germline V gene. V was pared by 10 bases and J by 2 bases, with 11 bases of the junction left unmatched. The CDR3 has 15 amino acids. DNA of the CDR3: TGTGCCACCCGACGACAGGGGATTTACACAGATACGCAGTATTTT. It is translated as CATRRQGIYTDTQYF.

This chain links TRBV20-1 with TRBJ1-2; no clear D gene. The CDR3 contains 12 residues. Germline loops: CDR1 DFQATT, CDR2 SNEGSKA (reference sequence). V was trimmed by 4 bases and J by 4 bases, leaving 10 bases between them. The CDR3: CSAKGRGYGYTF. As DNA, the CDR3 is TGCAGTGCTAAAGGGAGAGGCTATGGCTACACCTTC.

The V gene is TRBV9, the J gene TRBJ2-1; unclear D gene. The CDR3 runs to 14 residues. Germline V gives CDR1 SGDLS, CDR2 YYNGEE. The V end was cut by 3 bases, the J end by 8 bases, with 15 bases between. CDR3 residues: CASSGPPRSDEQFF. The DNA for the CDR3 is TGTGCCAGCAGCGGGCCCCCCCGGAGTGATGAGCAGTTCTTC.